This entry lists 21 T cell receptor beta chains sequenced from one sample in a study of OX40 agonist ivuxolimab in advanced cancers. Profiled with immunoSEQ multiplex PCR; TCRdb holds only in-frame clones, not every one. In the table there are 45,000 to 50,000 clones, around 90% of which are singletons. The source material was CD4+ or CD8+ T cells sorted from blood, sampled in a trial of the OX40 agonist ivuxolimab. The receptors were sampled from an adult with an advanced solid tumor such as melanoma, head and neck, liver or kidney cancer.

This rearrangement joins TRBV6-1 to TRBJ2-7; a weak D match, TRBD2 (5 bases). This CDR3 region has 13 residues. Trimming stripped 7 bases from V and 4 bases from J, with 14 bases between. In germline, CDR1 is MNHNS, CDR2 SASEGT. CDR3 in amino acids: CASKSGAHYEQYV. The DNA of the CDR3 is TGTGCCAGCAAGAGCGGCGCCCATTACGAGCAGTACGTC.

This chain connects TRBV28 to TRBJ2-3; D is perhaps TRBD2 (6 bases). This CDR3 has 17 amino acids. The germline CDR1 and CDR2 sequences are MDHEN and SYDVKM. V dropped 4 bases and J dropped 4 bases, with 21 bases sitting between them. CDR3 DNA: TGTGCCAGCAGTTCCCGCCCCGGAACGGGGGAGCCAGATACGCAGTATTTT. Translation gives CASSSRPGTGEPDTQYF.

The CDR3 sequence is CASSFTGEKLFF. The CDR3 DNA is TGTGCCAGCAGCTTTACAGGGGAAAAACTGTTTTTT. V usage is TRBV5-5 and J usage is TRBJ1-4; maybe TRBD1 (6 bases). The V gene lost 2 bases and the J gene lost 8 bases, with 7 bases spanning the gap. The CDR3 covers 12 residues. Germline V lookup: CDR1 SGHKS, CDR2 YYEKEE (reference sequence).

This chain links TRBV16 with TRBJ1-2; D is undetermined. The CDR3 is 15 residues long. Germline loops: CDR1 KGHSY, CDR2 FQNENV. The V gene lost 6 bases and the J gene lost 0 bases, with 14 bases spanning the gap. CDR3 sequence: CASSRRTGANYGYTF. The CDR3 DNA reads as TGTGCCAGCAGTCGCCGGACGGGAGCTAACTATGGCTACACCTTC.

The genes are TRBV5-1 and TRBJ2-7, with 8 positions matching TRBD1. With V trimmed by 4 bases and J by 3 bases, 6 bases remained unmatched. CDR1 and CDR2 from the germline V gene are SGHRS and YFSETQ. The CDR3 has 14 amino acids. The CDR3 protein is CASSPRDRSYEQYF. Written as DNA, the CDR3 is TGCGCCAGCAGCCCCCGGGACAGGAGCTACGAGCAGTACTTC.

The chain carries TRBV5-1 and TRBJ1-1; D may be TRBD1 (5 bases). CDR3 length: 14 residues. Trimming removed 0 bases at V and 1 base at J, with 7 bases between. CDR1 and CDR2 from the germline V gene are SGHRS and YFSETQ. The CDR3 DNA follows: TGCGCCAGCAGCTTGGTTGGGGGGAACACTGAAGCTTTCTTT. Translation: CASSLVGGNTEAFF.

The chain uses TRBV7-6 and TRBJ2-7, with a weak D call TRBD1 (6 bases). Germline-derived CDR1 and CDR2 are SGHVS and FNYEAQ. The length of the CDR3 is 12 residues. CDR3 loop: CAVGDTSYEQYF. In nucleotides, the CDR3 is TGTGCAGTAGGGGACACCTCCTACGAGCAGTACTTC.

This CDR3 reads CASSYFDGSNQPQHF. CDR3 bases: TGTGCCAGCAGTTACTTCGATGGTAGCAATCAGCCCCAGCATTTT. The V gene is TRBV6-6, the J gene TRBJ1-5; D uncertain. The V gene lost 1 base and the J gene lost 0 bases, with 7 bases spanning the gap. The CDR3 loop spans 15 amino acids. The germline V gene has CDR1 MNHNY and CDR2 SVGAGI (reference sequence).

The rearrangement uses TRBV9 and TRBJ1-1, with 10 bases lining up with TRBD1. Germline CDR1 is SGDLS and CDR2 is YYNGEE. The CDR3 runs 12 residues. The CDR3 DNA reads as TGTGCTTCCGGGACAGGGGATACTGAAGCTTTCTTT. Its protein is CASGTGDTEAFF.

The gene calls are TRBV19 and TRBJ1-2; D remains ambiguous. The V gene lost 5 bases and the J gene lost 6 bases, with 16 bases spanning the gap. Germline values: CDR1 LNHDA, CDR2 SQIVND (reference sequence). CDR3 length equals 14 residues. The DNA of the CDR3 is TGTGCCAGTAGTTTTACGGTGAAGGTCGATGGCTACACCTTC. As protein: CASSFTVKVDGYTF.

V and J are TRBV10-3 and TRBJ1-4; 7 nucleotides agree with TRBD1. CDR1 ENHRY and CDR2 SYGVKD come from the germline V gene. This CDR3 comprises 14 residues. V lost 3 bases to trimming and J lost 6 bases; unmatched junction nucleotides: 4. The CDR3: CAISDSGGYEKLFF. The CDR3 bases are TGTGCCATCAGTGATTCAGGGGGGTATGAAAAACTGTTTTTT.

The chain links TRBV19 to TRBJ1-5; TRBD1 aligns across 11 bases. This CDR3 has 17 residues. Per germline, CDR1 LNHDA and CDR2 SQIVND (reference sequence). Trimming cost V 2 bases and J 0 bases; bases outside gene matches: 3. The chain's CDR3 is CASSIPGQGVSNQPQHF. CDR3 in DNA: TGTGCCAGTAGTATACCGGGACAGGGGGTTAGCAATCAGCCCCAGCATTTT.

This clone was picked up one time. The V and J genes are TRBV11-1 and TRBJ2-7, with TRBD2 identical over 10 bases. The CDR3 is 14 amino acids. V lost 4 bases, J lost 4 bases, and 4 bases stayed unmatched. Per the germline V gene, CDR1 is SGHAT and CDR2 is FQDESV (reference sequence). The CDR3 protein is CASSSGLADYEQYV. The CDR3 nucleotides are TGTGCCAGCAGCTCCGGACTAGCGGATTACGAGCAGTACGTC.

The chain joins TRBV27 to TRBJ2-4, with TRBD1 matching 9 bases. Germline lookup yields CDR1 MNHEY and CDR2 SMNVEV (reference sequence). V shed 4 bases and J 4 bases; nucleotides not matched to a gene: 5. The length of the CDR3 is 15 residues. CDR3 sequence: CASSSPGTGKNIQYF. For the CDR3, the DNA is TGTGCCAGCAGTTCGCCCGGGACAGGGAAAAACATTCAGTACTTC.

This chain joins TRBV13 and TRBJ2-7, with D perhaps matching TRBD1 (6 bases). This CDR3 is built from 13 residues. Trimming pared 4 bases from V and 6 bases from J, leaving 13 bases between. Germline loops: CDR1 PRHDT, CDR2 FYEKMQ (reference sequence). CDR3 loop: CASSSTGWGEQYF. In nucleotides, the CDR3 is TGTGCCAGCAGCTCCACAGGGTGGGGCGAGCAGTACTTC. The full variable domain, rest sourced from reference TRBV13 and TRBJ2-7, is AAGVIQSPRHLIKEKRETATLKCYPIPRHDTVYWYQQGPGQDPQFLISFYEKMQSDKGSIPDRFSAQQFSDYHSELNMSSLELGDSALYFCASSSTGWGEQYFGPGTRLTVT.

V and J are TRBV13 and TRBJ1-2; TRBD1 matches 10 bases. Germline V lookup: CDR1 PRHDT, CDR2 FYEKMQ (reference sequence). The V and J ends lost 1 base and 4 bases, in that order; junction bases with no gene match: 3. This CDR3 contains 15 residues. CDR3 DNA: TGTGCCAGCAGCTTAGAGGGACAGGGGATCTATGGCTACACCTTC. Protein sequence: CASSLEGQGIYGYTF.

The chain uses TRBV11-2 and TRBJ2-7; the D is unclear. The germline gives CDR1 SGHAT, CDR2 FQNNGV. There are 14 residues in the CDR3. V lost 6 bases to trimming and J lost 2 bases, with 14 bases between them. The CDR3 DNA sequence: TGTGCCAGCAGTCCTCAACCGCTAACCTACGAGCAGTACGTC. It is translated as CASSPQPLTYEQYV.

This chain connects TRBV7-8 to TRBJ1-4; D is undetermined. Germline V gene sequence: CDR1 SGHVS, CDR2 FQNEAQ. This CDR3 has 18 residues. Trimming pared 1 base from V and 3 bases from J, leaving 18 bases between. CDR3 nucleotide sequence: TGTGCCAGCAGCTTAGGAGGGTACCTTGGGGTGGCTAATGAAAAACTGTTTTTT. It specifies CASSLGGYLGVANEKLFF.

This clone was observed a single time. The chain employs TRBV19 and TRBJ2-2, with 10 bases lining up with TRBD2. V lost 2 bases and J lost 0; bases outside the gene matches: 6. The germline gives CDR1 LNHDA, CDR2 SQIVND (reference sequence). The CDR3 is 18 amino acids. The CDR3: CASSIWLAGDSNTGELFF. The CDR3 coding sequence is TGTGCCAGTAGTATATGGCTAGCGGGGGACTCGAACACCGGGGAGCTGTTTTTT.

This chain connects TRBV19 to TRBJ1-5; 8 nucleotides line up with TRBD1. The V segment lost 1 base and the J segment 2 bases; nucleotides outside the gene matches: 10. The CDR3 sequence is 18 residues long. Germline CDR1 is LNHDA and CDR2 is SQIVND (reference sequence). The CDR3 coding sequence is TGTGCCAGTAGTATAGTTTTGGGACAGGAGTTTGGCAATCAGCCCCAGCATTTT. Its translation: CASSIVLGQEFGNQPQHF. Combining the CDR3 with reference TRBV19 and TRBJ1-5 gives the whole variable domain DGGITQSPKYLFRKEGQNVTLSCEQNLNHDAMYWYRQDPGQGLRLIYYSQIVNDFQKGDIAEGYSVSREKKESFPLTVTSAQKNPTAFYLCASSIVLGQEFGNQPQHFGDGTRLSIL.

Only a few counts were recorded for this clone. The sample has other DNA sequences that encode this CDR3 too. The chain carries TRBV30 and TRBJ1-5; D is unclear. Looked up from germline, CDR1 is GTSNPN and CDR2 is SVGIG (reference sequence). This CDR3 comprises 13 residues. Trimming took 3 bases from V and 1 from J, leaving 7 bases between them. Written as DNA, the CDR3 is TGTGCCTGGAGCGTGGGGAGCAATCAGCCCCAGCATTTT. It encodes CAWSVGSNQPQHF.